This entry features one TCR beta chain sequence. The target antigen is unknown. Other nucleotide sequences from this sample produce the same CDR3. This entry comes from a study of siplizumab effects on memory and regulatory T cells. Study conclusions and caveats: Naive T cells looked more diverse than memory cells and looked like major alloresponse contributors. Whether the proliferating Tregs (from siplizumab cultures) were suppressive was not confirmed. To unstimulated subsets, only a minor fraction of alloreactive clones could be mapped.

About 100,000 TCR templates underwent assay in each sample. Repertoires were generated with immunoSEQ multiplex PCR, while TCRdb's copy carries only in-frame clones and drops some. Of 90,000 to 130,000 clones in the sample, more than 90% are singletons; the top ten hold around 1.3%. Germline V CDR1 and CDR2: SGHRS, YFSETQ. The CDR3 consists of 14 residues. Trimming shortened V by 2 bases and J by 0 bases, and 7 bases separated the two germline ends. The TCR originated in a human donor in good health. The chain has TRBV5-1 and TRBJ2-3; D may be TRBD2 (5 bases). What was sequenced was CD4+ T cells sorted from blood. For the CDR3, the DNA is TGCGCCAGCAGCTTAGAGGGAAGCACAGATACGCAGTATTTT. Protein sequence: CASSLEGSTDTQYF.